This T cell receptor beta chain was identified during a study of sequential checkpoint blockade in melanoma. Study-wide points: Response in arm A was associated with pretreatment TIL clonality.

The assay was immunoSEQ multiplex PCR, and TCRdb's table has in-frame clones only and misses some. Of 10,000 to 15,000 clones in the sample, roughly a fifth were seen once. Regarding treatment: randomized to nivolumab then ipilimumab (arm A) or the reverse (arm B). The J segment lost 5 bases and the V segment lost 5 bases, leaving 13 bases of the junction unmatched. The germline CDR1 and CDR2 sequences are MNHGY and SAAAGT. This CDR3 is 17 amino acids long. As regards this clone: Antigen specificity is unknown.

This material consisted of tumor tissue (inferred from file names), taken from a patient given nivolumab and ipilimumab in sequence. The rearrangement links TRBV6-8 to TRBJ1-1; 11 bases agree with TRBD1. This clonotype originated in a human donor with melanoma. CDR3 coding DNA: TGTGCCAGCAGTCTCCAAGGAACCGGGACAGGGGGGACTGAAGCTTTCTTT. It translates to CASSLQGTGTGGTEAFF.